These 32 T cell receptor beta chains share one sample of origin, sequenced in a study of sequential checkpoint blockade in melanoma. Measured with immunoSEQ multiplex PCR; TCRdb has only the in-frame clones, and not every one. The sample consists of more than 250 clones, more than 25% of them appearing once. Treatment here: randomized to nivolumab then ipilimumab (arm A) or the reverse (arm B). This specimen consisted of tumor tissue (inferred from file names), obtained from a patient given nivolumab and ipilimumab in sequence. Receptors originate from a human donor with melanoma.

This clone was counted a few times. V gene TRBV2 combines with J gene TRBJ2-3; 8 bases are a match to TRBD1. This CDR3 region has 17 residues. V shed 5 bases and J 8 bases; nucleotides not matched to a gene: 18. CDR1 and CDR2 (germline): SNHLY, FYNNEI. CDR3 amino acids: CASSTPGTGQEWVTQYF. The CDR3 DNA follows: TGTGCCAGCAGTACTCCTGGGACGGGACAGGAGTGGGTTACGCAGTATTTT.

J is TRBJ2-5 and V is TRBV7-1; D is unclear. Being an ORF, TRBV7-1 has a function that is uncertain. This CDR3 has 13 residues. V was pared by 8 bases and J by 4 bases, with 14 bases between. The CDR3 DNA reads as TGTGCCAGCGGGTGGGTCTTCGTAGAGACCCAGTACTTC. Its translation: CASGWVFVETQYF.

In this sample, this clone is large (0.1 to 1%). The J gene is TRBJ1-1, the V gene TRBV11-3; 7 positions agree with TRBD1. Germline trimming cut 5 bases from V and 4 bases from J; bases unmatched to any gene: 7. There are 14 residues in the CDR3. CDR1 and CDR2 from the germline V gene are SGHNT and YENEEA. CDR3 DNA: TGTGCCAGCAGCCTAGTGAACAGGGGCACTGAAGCTTTCTTT. It yields the protein CASSLVNRGTEAFF.

This clone occurred a few times. V gene TRBV6-8 combines with J gene TRBJ2-5; the D gene is possibly TRBD2 (6 bases). Germline values: CDR1 MNHGY, CDR2 SAAAGT. The CDR3 is made up of 14 amino acids. Trimming cost V 10 bases and J 1 base, with 16 bases left between them. Written as DNA, the CDR3 is TGTGCCATCTCCCAGAACGGGGGCCAAGAGACCCAGTACTTC. It codes for CAISQNGGQETQYF.

The chain uses TRBV6-8 and TRBJ1-5; tentative D call: TRBD1 (5 bases). Germline V gene lookup returns CDR1 MNHGY and CDR2 SAAAGT. There are 13 residues in the CDR3. The V and J ends lost 4 bases and 7 bases respectively, with 11 bases between them. In DNA form, the CDR3 reads TGTGCCAGCAGTTGGGGGGAAGGGCAGCCCCAGCATTTT. It encodes CASSWGEGQPQHF.

The rearrangement uses TRBV4-1 and TRBJ2-6, with a possible D match to TRBD2 (5 bases). Trimming took off 3 bases at V and 4 bases at J, with 16 bases between the two ends. CDR3 length equals 17 residues. The germline V gene has CDR1 MGHRA and CDR2 YSYEKL. CDR3 amino acids: CASSHNAGVDGANVLTF. CDR3 DNA sequence: TGCGCCAGCAGCCATAACGCGGGCGTAGACGGGGCCAACGTCCTGACTTTC.

The chain couples TRBV19 to TRBJ1-2; TRBD1 matches 8 bases. Germline lookup yields CDR1 LNHDA and CDR2 SQIVND (reference sequence). The CDR3 contains 11 residues. V shed 5 bases, J shed 7 bases, and the junction held 0 bases outside the gene matches. CDR3 DNA sequence: TGTGCCAGTAGTGACAGGGGTGGCTACACCTTC. It encodes CASSDRGGYTF.

This chain joins TRBV14 and TRBJ1-2; no clear D gene. The V end lost 5 bases, the J end lost 0 bases, and 13 bases lay between the germline ends. The CDR3 sequence is 15 residues long. CDR1 and CDR2 (germline): SGHDN, FVKESK. The CDR3 sequence is CASSGIGLANYGYTF. CDR3 DNA: TGTGCCAGCAGCGGAATAGGGTTAGCTAACTATGGCTACACCTTC.

This clone appeared a single time. V usage is TRBV5-1 and J usage is TRBJ1-3; no clear D gene. The germline V and J ends were trimmed by 0 bases and 0 bases, with 4 bases remaining between them. The CDR3 sequence is 14 residues long. Looked up from germline, CDR1 is SGHRS and CDR2 is YFSETQ. The CDR3 bases are TGCGCCAGCAGCTTGGGGGACTCTGGAAACACCATATATTTT. Its translation: CASSLGDSGNTIYF.

V is TRBV19 and J is TRBJ1-1; a possible D gene is TRBD1 (5 bases). Trimming stripped 3 bases from V and 1 base from J, with 9 bases between. The CDR3 contains 14 residues. Per the germline V gene, CDR1 is LNHDA and CDR2 is SQIVND (reference sequence). The CDR3 region has the DNA TGTGCCAGTAGTATCGGGGGAGGGAACACTGAAGCTTTCTTT. It encodes CASSIGGGNTEAFF.

In this sample, this clone turned up a few times. The rearrangement uses TRBV30 and TRBJ2-3; D ambiguous. V lost 8 bases to trimming and J lost 5 bases, with 20 bases between them. Germline assignment: CDR1 GTSNPN and CDR2 SVGIG (reference sequence). The CDR3 runs to 14 residues. The DNA for the CDR3 is TGTGCCGTAGCACGCAATAAACGACGAGATACGCAGTATTTT. Translating gives CAVARNKRRDTQYF.

This chain connects TRBV18 to TRBJ1-6; the D is unclear. Germline lookup yields CDR1 KGHSH and CDR2 LQKENI. The length of the CDR3 is 14 residues. Trimming shortened V by 3 bases and J by 4 bases, and 7 bases separated the two germline ends. The CDR3 sequence: CASSPTSYNSPLHF. The CDR3 bases are TGTGCCAGCTCACCGACAAGTTATAATTCACCCCTCCACTTT.

The chain's CDR3 is CASSWDSNQPQHF. CDR3 nucleotides: TGCGCCAGCAGCTGGGACAGCAATCAGCCCCAGCATTTT. The chain recombines TRBV1 with TRBJ1-5. TRBV1 is reported as a pseudogene. This CDR3 spans 13 amino acids.

The gene calls are TRBV25-1 and TRBJ2-7; D call uncertain. With 8 bases removed from V and 5 bases from J, the gap between germline ends came to 13 bases. Germline V CDR1 and CDR2: MGHDK, SYGVNS. The CDR3 contains 12 residues. The CDR3 sequence: CASGLGFDEQYF. CDR3 nucleotide sequence: TGTGCCAGCGGTTTGGGGTTCGACGAGCAGTACTTC.

As to this clone: Its ends do not fully match the called genes, so a read error is possible. The chain joins TRBV15 to TRBJ2-7; 8 nucleotides match TRBD2. Germline values: CDR1 LNHNV, CDR2 YYDKDF (reference sequence). This CDR3 has 14 amino acids. The CDR3 sequence is CASSLGLAQYEQYF. DNA of the CDR3: TGTGCCAGCAGCCTCGGACTAGCACAGTACGAGCAGTACTTC.

For the CDR3, the DNA is TGTGCCTGGAGTGTAGCTAGCGGGGTAAATACGCAGTATTTT. This translates into CAWSVASGVNTQYF. This sequence joins TRBV30 and TRBJ2-3; 9 bases line up with TRBD2. The CDR3 is made up of 14 amino acids. Germline CDR1 GTSNPN, CDR2 SVGIG (reference sequence). The junction had 5 bases not matched to a gene; V was cut back by 0 bases and J by 7 bases.

This chain connects TRBV6-8 to TRBJ2-7; 12 nucleotides agree with TRBD2. The J segment lost 5 bases and the V segment lost 7 bases, leaving 6 bases of the junction unmatched. This CDR3 comprises 14 residues. Germline CDR1 and CDR2: MNHGY and SAAAGT. CDR3 sequence reads: CASTLTSGGHEQYF. The DNA for the CDR3 is TGTGCCAGCACCTTGACTAGCGGGGGCCACGAGCAGTACTTC.

This chain connects TRBV6-7 to TRBJ1-5; the D gene is possibly TRBD1 (6 bases). TRBV6-7 is annotated as an ORF whose role is uncertain. The V end was cut by 2 bases, the J end by 1 base, with 15 bases between. This CDR3 comprises 17 residues. The CDR3 sequence: CASSYGRGGASNQPQHF. In DNA form, the CDR3 reads TGTGCCAGCAGTTACGGCCGCGGGGGGGCGAGCAATCAGCCCCAGCATTTT.

The chain recombines TRBV5-1 with TRBJ2-5; TRBD1 is a possible D gene (5 bases). V was clipped by 0 bases and J by 5 bases, with 11 bases between them. The CDR3 length is 14 residues. CDR1 is SGHRS and CDR2 is YFSETQ in the germline V gene. The CDR3 DNA reads as TGCGCCAGCAGCTTGGAGGCAGGGTTGGAGACCCAGTACTTC. It codes for CASSLEAGLETQYF.

This clone was picked up a small number of times. This chain links TRBV9 with TRBJ2-7; D may match TRBD1 or TRBD2 (5 bases each). V was clipped by 6 bases and J by 4 bases, with 11 bases between them. The germline gives CDR1 SGDLS, CDR2 YYNGEE. The CDR3 has 12 residues. CDR3 sequence: CASKGEGYEQYF. As DNA, the CDR3 is TGTGCCAGCAAAGGAGAGGGGTACGAGCAGTACTTC.

The chain combines TRBV10-3 with TRBJ1-1; D perhaps matches TRBD1 (5 bases). CDR1 is ENHRY and CDR2 is SYGVKD in the germline V gene. There are 15 residues in the CDR3. Between the trimmed V and J ends, which lost 0 bases and 11 bases, there was a span of 19 bases. CDR3 in amino acids: CAISESNLGEGKAFF. DNA of the CDR3: TGTGCCATCAGTGAGTCGAATTTAGGGGAGGGGAAGGCTTTCTTT.

The chain couples TRBV15 to TRBJ2-7; the D gene could be TRBD1 or TRBD2 (5 bases each). Trimming left V 7 bases short and J 2 bases short, with 15 bases between. The CDR3 is 14 residues long. The germline gives CDR1 LNHNV, CDR2 YYDKDF (reference sequence). CDR3 nucleotides: TGTGCCACCACCCCTCGGGACCGCCCCTACGAGCAGTACTTC. It encodes CATTPRDRPYEQYF.

V usage is TRBV7-6 and J usage is TRBJ2-3; D unresolved. The V end was cut by 2 bases, the J end by 6 bases, with 12 bases between. CDR1 is SGHVS, CDR2 FNYEAQ, per germline. The CDR3 contains 14 residues. The CDR3 region has the DNA TGTGCCAGCAGCTTACAGGCGCGTGGCGATACGCAGTATTTT. Translated: CASSLQARGDTQYF. Full variable domain (rest looked up from reference TRBV7-6 and TRBJ2-3): GAGVSQSPRYKVTKRGQDVALRCDPISGHVSLYWYRQALGQGPEFLTYFNYEAQQDKSGLPNDRFSAERPEGSISTLTIQRTEQRDSAMYRCASSLQARGDTQYFGPGTRLTVL.

This CDR3 is CASSLESGTTYEQYF. The DNA for the CDR3 is TGTGCCAGCAGCTTAGAATCGGGCACCACCTACGAGCAGTACTTC. The chain uses TRBV11-3 and TRBJ2-7; D gene unclear. Deletions cut 0 bases from V and 2 bases from J, with 11 bases between. The germline gives CDR1 SGHNT, CDR2 YENEEA. The CDR3 covers 15 residues.

This clone was picked up a small number of times. The rearrangement uses TRBV11-3 and TRBJ1-4; D is unclear. The CDR3 sequence is 15 residues long. The germline CDR1 and CDR2 sequences are SGHNT and YENEEA. Trimming pared 5 bases from V and 2 bases from J, leaving 12 bases between. In DNA form, the CDR3 reads TGTGCCAGCAGCCCCCGGCAGTTTACTAATGAAAAACTGTTTTTT. Its translation is CASSPRQFTNEKLFF.

In this sample, this clone turned up a few times. The chain joins TRBV11-3 to TRBJ2-2; 16 bases line up with TRBD2. The CDR3 consists of 19 residues. Germline values: CDR1 SGHNT, CDR2 YENEEA. V was pared by 2 bases and J by 1 base, with 4 bases of the junction left unmatched. The CDR3 nucleotides read TGTGCCAGCAGCTTAACCGGGACTAGCGGGGGGGTGAACACCGGGGAGCTGTTTTTT. Its translation: CASSLTGTSGGVNTGELFF.

This clone is large within its sample. V usage is TRBV7-6 and J usage is TRBJ2-3; D not resolved. Trimming left V 3 bases short and J 5 bases short, with 12 bases between. Germline V gene data show CDR1 as SGHVS and CDR2 as FNYEAQ. This CDR3 has 14 amino acids. CDR3 protein: CASSFTGLRDTQYF. The DNA for the CDR3 is TGTGCCAGCAGCTTCACGGGCCTACGAGATACGCAGTATTTT.

The gene calls are TRBV30 and TRBJ1-1, with 8 bases matching TRBD1. This CDR3 spans 12 amino acids. Trimming cost V 7 bases and J 4 bases; bases outside gene matches: 5. Germline lookup yields CDR1 GTSNPN and CDR2 SVGIG (reference sequence). As DNA, the CDR3 is TGTGCCTTACATACAGGGGGCACTGAAGCTTTCTTT. Translated, it gives CALHTGGTEAFF. Using reference TRBV30 and TRBJ1-1 for the parts outside the CDR3, the full variable domain is SQTIHQWPATLVQPVGSPLSLECTVEGTSNPNLYWYRQAAGRGLQLLFYSVGIGQISSEVPQNLSASRPQDRQFILSSKKLLLSDSGFYLCALHTGGTEAFFGQGTRLTVV.

The chain combines TRBV11-3 with TRBJ2-1; D is possibly TRBD1 (7 bases). V lost 4 bases, J lost 2 bases, and 12 bases lay in between. CDR3 size: 15 residues. Germline assignment: CDR1 SGHNT and CDR2 YENEEA. In DNA form, the CDR3 reads TGTGCCAGCAGCTACCAGGGGGGCCCCTACAATGAGCAGTTCTTC. Translating it yields CASSYQGGPYNEQFF. Drawing the rest from reference TRBV11-3 and TRBJ2-1, the complete variable domain is EAGVVQSPRYKIIEKKQPVAFWCNPISGHNTLYWYLQNLGQGPELLIRYENEEAVDDSQLPKDRFSAERLKGVDSTLKIQPAELGDSAVYLCASSYQGGPYNEQFFGPGTRLTVL.

This clone was observed a few times. The chain employs TRBV6-8 and TRBJ2-7; 7 bases match TRBD1. CDR3 length equals 13 residues. The ends lost 0 bases at V and 6 bases at J; junction bases unmatched: 2. Germline values: CDR1 MNHGY, CDR2 SAAAGT. The CDR3 DNA follows: TGTGCCAGCAGTTACTCGGGACAGTTCGAGCAGTACTTC. This translates into CASSYSGQFEQYF.

This clone was observed a handful of times. The chain carries TRBV6-8 and TRBJ2-2, with 8 nucleotides matching TRBD2. The junction had 6 bases not matched to a gene; V was cut back by 6 bases and J by 3 bases. The germline gives CDR1 MNHGY, CDR2 SAAAGT. CDR3 length: 15 residues. The CDR3 bases are TGTGCCAGCAGACCCGGGGGGGCCTACACCGGGGAGCTGTTTTTT. Residues: CASRPGGAYTGELFF.

The chain carries TRBV6-7 and TRBJ1-2, with 11 bases identical to TRBD1. TRBV6-7 is identified as an open reading frame with a role that is uncertain. V gave up 2 bases and J gave up 2 bases; unmatched junction bases: 10. CDR3 length equals 18 residues. The CDR3 DNA follows: TGTGCCAGCAGTTACACCGCCGGGACAGGGGGTGGAAACTATGGCTACACCTTC. Translation: CASSYTAGTGGGNYGYTF.